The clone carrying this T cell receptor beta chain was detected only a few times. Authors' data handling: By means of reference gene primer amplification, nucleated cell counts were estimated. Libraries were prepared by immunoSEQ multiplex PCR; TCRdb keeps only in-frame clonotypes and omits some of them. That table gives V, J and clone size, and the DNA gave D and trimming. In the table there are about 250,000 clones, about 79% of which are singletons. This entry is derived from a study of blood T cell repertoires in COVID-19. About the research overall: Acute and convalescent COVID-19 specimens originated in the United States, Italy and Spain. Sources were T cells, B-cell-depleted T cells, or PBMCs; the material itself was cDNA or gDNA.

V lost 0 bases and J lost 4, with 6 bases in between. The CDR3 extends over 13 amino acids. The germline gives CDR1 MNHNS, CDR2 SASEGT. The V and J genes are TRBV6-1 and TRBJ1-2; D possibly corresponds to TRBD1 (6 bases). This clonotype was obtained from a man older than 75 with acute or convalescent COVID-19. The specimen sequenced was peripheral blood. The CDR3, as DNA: TGTGCCAGCAGTGAAGCAGGGGGCTATGGCTACACCTTC. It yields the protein CASSEAGGYGYTF.